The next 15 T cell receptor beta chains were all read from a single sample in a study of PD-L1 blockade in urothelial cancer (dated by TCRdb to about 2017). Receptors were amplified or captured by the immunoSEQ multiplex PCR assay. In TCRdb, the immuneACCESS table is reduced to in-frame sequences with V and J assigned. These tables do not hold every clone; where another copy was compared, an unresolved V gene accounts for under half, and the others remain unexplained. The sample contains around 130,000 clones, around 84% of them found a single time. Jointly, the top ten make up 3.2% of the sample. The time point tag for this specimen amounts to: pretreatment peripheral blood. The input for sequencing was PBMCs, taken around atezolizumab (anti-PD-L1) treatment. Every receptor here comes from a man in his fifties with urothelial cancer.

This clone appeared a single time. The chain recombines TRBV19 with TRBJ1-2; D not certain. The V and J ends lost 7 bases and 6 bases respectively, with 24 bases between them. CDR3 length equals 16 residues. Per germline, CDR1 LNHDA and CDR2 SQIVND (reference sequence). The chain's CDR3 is CASMYRESLSRDGYTF. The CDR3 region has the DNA TGTGCCAGTATGTATCGGGAGTCCCTCTCGAGGGATGGCTACACCTTC.

CDR3 region: CASRRDSSYEQYF. In DNA form, the CDR3 reads TGTGCCAGCAGAAGGGACAGCTCCTACGAGCAGTACTTC. The rearrangement links TRBV7-9 to TRBJ2-7, with 7 bases matching TRBD1. V lost 6 bases, J lost 0 bases, and 2 bases stayed unmatched. Germline lookup yields CDR1 SEHNR and CDR2 FQNEAQ (reference sequence). The CDR3 contains 13 residues.

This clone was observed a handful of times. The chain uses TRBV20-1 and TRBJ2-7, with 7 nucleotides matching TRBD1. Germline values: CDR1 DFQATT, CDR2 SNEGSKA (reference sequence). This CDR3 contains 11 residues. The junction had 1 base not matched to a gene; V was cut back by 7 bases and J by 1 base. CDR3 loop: CSGGQSYEQYF. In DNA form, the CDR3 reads TGCAGTGGGGGACAGTCCTACGAGCAGTACTTC.

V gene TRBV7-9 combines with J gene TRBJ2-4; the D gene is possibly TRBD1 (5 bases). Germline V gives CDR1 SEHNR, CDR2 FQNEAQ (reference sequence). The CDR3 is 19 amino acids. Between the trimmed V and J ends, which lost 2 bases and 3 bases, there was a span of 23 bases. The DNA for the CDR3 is TGTGCCAGCAGCTTAACCCCCCAGGGATGGGCTAGTGTCAAAAACATTCAGTACTTC. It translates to CASSLTPQGWASVKNIQYF.

CDR3 residues: CAWRRRGSGQPQHF. Written as DNA, the CDR3 is TGTGCCTGGAGACGACGGGGATCAGGTCAGCCCCAGCATTTT. This sequence joins TRBV30 and TRBJ1-5; D is unclear. Germline V gene sequence: CDR1 GTSNPN, CDR2 SVGIG (reference sequence). This CDR3 has 14 amino acids. Trimming stripped 3 bases from V and 6 bases from J, with 15 bases between.

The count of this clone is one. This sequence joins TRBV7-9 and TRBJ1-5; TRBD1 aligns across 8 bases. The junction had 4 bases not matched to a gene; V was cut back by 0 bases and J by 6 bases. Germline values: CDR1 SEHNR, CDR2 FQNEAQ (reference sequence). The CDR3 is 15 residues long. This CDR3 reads CASSLASGGGQPQHF. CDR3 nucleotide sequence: TGTGCCAGCAGCTTAGCGTCAGGGGGCGGTCAGCCCCAGCATTTT.

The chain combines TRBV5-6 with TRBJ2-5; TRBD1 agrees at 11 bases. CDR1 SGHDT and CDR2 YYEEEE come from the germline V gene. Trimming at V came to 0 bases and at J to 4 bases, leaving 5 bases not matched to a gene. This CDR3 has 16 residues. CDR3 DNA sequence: TGTGCCAGCAGCTTGGACGGACAGGGGGCTGGAGAGACCCAGTACTTC. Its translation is CASSLDGQGAGETQYF.

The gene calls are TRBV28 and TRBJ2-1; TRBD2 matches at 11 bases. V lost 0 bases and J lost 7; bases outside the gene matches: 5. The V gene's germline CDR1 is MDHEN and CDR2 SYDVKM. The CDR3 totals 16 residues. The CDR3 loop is CASSLWGTSGGNEQFF. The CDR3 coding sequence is TGTGCCAGCAGTTTATGGGGGACTAGCGGAGGAAATGAGCAGTTCTTC.

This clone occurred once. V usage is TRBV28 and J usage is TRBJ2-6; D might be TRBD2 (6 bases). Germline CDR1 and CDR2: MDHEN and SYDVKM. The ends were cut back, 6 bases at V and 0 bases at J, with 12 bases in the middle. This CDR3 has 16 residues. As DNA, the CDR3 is TGTGCCAGCAGACTGACTAGGCCCTCTGGGGCCAACGTCCTGACTTTC. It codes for CASRLTRPSGANVLTF. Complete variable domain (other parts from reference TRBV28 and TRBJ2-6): DVKVTQSSRYLVKRTGEKVFLECVQDMDHENMFWYRQDPGLGLRLIYFSYDVKMKEKGDIPEGYSVSREKKERFSLILESASTNQTSMYLCASRLTRPSGANVLTFGAGSRLTVL.

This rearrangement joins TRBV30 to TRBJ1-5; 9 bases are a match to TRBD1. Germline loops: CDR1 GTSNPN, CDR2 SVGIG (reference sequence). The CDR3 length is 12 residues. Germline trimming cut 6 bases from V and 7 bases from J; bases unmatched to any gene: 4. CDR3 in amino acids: CACGTGWQPQHF. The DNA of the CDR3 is TGTGCCTGCGGGACAGGGTGGCAGCCCCAGCATTTT. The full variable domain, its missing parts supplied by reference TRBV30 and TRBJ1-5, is SQTIHQWPATLVQPVGSPLSLECTVEGTSNPNLYWYRQAAGRGLQLLFYSVGIGQISSEVPQNLSASRPQDRQFILSSKKLLLSDSGFYLCACGTGWQPQHFGDGTRLSIL.

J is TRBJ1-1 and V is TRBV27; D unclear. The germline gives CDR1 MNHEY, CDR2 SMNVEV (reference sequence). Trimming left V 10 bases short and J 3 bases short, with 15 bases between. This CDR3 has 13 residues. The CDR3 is CATLGAEYTEAFF. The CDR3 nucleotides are TGTGCCACCTTGGGAGCGGAGTACACTGAAGCTTTCTTT.

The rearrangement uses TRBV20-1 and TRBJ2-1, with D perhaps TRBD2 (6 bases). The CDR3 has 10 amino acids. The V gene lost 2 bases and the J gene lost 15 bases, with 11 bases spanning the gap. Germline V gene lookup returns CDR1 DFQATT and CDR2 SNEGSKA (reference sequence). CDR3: CSARSTGVFF. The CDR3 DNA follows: TGCAGTGCTAGATCTACGGGAGTGTTCTTC.

This CDR3 is CASSLVAGGYNEQFF. CDR3 sequence (DNA): TGCGCCAGCAGCTTGGTAGCGGGAGGGTACAATGAGCAGTTCTTC. This rearrangement joins TRBV5-1 to TRBJ2-1; 11 bases fit TRBD2. Germline assignment: CDR1 SGHRS and CDR2 YFSETQ. The CDR3 is 15 residues long. V lost 0 bases to trimming and J lost 4 bases; unmatched junction nucleotides: 0.

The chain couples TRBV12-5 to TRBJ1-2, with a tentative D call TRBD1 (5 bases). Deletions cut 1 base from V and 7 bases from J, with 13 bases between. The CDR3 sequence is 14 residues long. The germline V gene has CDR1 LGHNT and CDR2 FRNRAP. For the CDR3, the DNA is TGTGCTAGTGGTTTGGGCCCCCCAGGGATTGGCTACACCTTC. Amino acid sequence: CASGLGPPGIGYTF.

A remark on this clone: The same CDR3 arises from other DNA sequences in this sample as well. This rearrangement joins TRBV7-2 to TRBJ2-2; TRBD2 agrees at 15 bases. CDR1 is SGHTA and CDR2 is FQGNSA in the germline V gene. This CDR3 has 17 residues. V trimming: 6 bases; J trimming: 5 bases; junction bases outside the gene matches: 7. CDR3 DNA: TGTGCCAGCAGATGGACTAGCGGGAGGGGAAGGACCGGGGAGCTGTTTTTT. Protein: CASRWTSGRGRTGELFF. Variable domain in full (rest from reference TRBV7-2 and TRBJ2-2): GAGVSQSPSNKVTEKGKDVELRCDPISGHTALYWYRQSLGQGLEFLIYFQGNSAPDKSGLPSDRFSAERTGGSVSTLTIQRTQQEDSAVYLCASRWTSGRGRTGELFFGEGSRLTVL.